What follows are 22 T cell receptor beta chains derived from one specimen sequenced in a study of molecular identifiers for immune sequencing clone quantification. TCRdb recomputed calls from the PCR reads with MiXCR, one row per CDR3 protein. The repertoire holds nearly 650,000 distinct CDR3 sequences, 25% seen once, with about 0.73% in the top ten. Sequencing was carried out using naive CD8+ T cells from blood, with Jurkat cell RNA spiked in. This sample's subset: FACS-sorted CD8+CD4-CCR7+CD45RA+ naive T cells. Every receptor here comes from a human donor in good health. Some libraries in this study had Jurkat cell RNA spiked in.

This CDR3 reads CASSFEGLSYGYTF. The CDR3, as DNA: TGTGCCAGCAGCTTTGAGGGACTGTCCTATGGCTACACCTTC. The chain has TRBV7-9 and TRBJ1-2; maybe TRBD1 (5 bases). Germline assignment: CDR1 SEHNR and CDR2 FQNEAQ (reference sequence). The V and J ends lost 3 bases and 4 bases respectively, with 12 bases between them. The CDR3 is 14 amino acids.

This clonotype was found a few times. A much larger clone sits a single nucleotide away, making a read error possible. This chain joins TRBV5-1 and TRBJ2-7; 9 positions match TRBD1. Per germline, CDR1 SGHRS and CDR2 YFSETQ. The CDR3 covers 14 residues. CDR3 coding DNA: TGCGCCAGCAGCGGGACAGGGCTGACCTACGAGCAGCACTTC. It specifies CASSGTGLTYEQHF. Complete variable domain (other parts from reference TRBV5-1 and TRBJ2-7): KAGVTQTPRYLIKTRGQQVTLSCSPISGHRSVSWYQQTPGQGLQFLFEYFSETQRNKGNFPGRFSGRQFSNSRSEMNVSTLELGDSALYLCASSGTGLTYEQHFGPGTRLTVT.

The chain has TRBV11-2 and TRBJ2-3; unclear D gene. The germline V gene encodes CDR1 SGHAT and CDR2 FQNNGV. Deletions cut 4 bases from V and 2 bases from J, with 16 bases between. This CDR3 is built from 16 residues. In nucleotides, the CDR3 is TGTGCCAGCAGCTCCCACCGCACTTTTGCCACAGATACGCAGTATTTT. Residues: CASSSHRTFATDTQYF.

Remarks on this clonotype: A read error may be the cause here, since a much bigger clone is one base away. The chain uses TRBV7-2 and TRBJ2-1, with TRBD2 identical over 9 bases. The J segment lost 10 bases and the V segment lost 2 bases, leaving 6 bases of the junction unmatched. The CDR3 has 14 residues. CDR1 and CDR2 from the germline V gene are SGHTA and FQGNSA. In DNA, the CDR3 is TGTGCCAGCAGCTTAATGGGACTAGCTCAGGAGCAGTTCTTC. Translated, it gives CASSLMGLAQEQFF.

The sample holds a few counts of this clonotype. The chain recombines TRBV4-2 with TRBJ2-1; D is ambiguous. V lost 1 base, J lost 7 bases, and 14 bases lay in between. Germline V lookup: CDR1 LGHNA, CDR2 YNFKEQ. CDR3 length equals 15 residues. This CDR3 reads CASSQVGLVRNEQFF. CDR3 in DNA: TGTGCCAGCAGCCAAGTCGGCCTAGTCAGGAATGAGCAGTTCTTC.

This clonotype was seen at least ten times. The chain joins TRBV4-1 to TRBJ1-1; 10 positions agree with TRBD1. Trimming removed 0 bases from V and 4 bases from J; junction bases left unmatched: 2. The CDR3 runs to 15 residues. The germline gives CDR1 MGHRA, CDR2 YSYEKL. The CDR3 reads CASSQDRTGGTEAFF. CDR3 in DNA: TGCGCCAGCAGCCAAGATAGGACAGGGGGCACTGAAGCTTTCTTT.

This clonotype came up many times. The chain combines TRBV6-6 with TRBJ2-5; D is possibly TRBD2 (6 bases). V was trimmed by 1 base and J by 5 bases, leaving 11 bases between them. Germline lookup yields CDR1 MNHNY and CDR2 SVGAGI (reference sequence). The CDR3 runs 14 residues. CDR3 in amino acids: CASSYLGGVETQYF. In DNA form, the CDR3 reads TGTGCCAGCAGTTACTTGGGCGGGGTGGAGACCCAGTACTTC.

With respect to this clonotype: One junction end disagrees with the germline gene, perhaps due to a read error. This sequence joins TRBV7-3 and TRBJ1-5, with 10 bases matching TRBD1. This CDR3 has 18 amino acids. Per germline, CDR1 SGHTA and CDR2 FQGTGA. The CDR3 DNA follows: TGTGCAAGCAGCTTATCGGGACAGGGGACCCATAACAACCAGGCTCCGCTTTTT. Its translation: CASSLSGQGTHNNQAPLF.

This clonotype was counted many times. The V and J genes are TRBV20-1 and TRBJ1-1; no definite D call. Looked up from germline, CDR1 is DFQATT and CDR2 is SNEGSKA (reference sequence). CDR3 size: 12 residues. V was shortened by 6 bases and J by 0 bases, with 8 bases between the two germline ends. The CDR3 sequence is CSASWMNTEAFF. DNA of the CDR3: TGCAGTGCATCTTGGATGAACACTGAAGCTTTCTTT.

As to this clonotype: A much larger clone lies one base from this, so it may be a read error. The J gene is TRBJ2-1, the V gene TRBV4-2, with TRBD2 as a possible D gene (6 bases). This CDR3 is 14 amino acids long. From germline, CDR1 is LGHNA and CDR2 YNFKEQ. The CDR3 spells CVSSPETRYNEQFF. The CDR3 nucleotides read TGTGTCAGCAGCCCAGAGACTAGGTACAATGAGCAGTTCTTC.

Ten or more counts support this clonotype. The J gene is TRBJ2-3, the V gene TRBV11-2; D tentatively reads TRBD1 or TRBD2 (5 bases each). CDR1 is SGHAT and CDR2 is FQNNGV in the germline V gene. This CDR3 is built from 12 residues. The V end was cut by 3 bases, the J end by 7 bases, with 8 bases between. In nucleotides, the CDR3 is TGTGCCAGCAGCTTGGAGGACAATACGCAGTATTTT. It is translated as CASSLEDNTQYF.

This clonotype was detected ten times or more. In DNA form, the CDR3 reads TGTGCCAGCAGTTTATCCTTCGACACTGAAGCTTTCTTT. Its protein is CASSLSFDTEAFF. The chain carries TRBV27 and TRBJ1-1, with D hard to call. Germline loops: CDR1 MNHEY, CDR2 SMNVEV (reference sequence). V lost 0 bases to trimming and J lost 3 bases, with 5 bases between them. This CDR3 comprises 13 residues.

Ten or more counts support this clonotype. The chain employs TRBV12-3 or TRBV12-4 and TRBJ2-3; the D gene is possibly TRBD1 (6 bases). CDR3 length: 15 amino acids. Between the trimmed V and J ends, which lost 6 bases and 1 base, there was a span of 14 bases. Written as DNA, the CDR3 is TGTGCCAGCAGCCTCGGACAGCCGGGCACAGATACGCAGTATTTT. This sequence encodes CASSLGQPGTDTQYF.

This clonotype was observed a few times. V gene TRBV27 combines with J gene TRBJ1-2; 8 nucleotides agree with TRBD1. The V and J ends lost 5 bases and 5 bases, in that order; junction bases with no gene match: 7. CDR1 is MNHEY, CDR2 SMNVEV, per germline (reference sequence). The CDR3 is made up of 14 amino acids. CDR3 residues: CASSPLDREYGYTF. In DNA form, the CDR3 reads TGTGCCAGCAGTCCCCTGGACAGGGAGTATGGCTACACCTTC.

There are many counts of this clonotype. V usage is TRBV14 and J usage is TRBJ2-5; 10 bases line up with TRBD1. In germline, CDR1 is SGHDN, CDR2 FVKESK. Unmatched junction bases numbered 5, after V lost 4 bases and J lost 3 bases. The length of the CDR3 is 15 residues. CDR3 sequence: CASSPTTGGEETQYF. The CDR3 coding sequence is TGTGCCAGCAGCCCGACGACAGGGGGCGAAGAGACCCAGTACTTC.

The gene calls are TRBV7-8 and TRBJ1-4; TRBD1 matches 8 bases. The J segment lost 4 bases and the V segment lost 3 bases, leaving 13 bases of the junction unmatched. The CDR3 is 18 amino acids. The germline gives CDR1 SGHVS, CDR2 FQNEAQ. Written as DNA, the CDR3 is TGTGCCAGCAGCTTTGGGCCGGGACAGGCCACGGATAATGAAAAACTGTTTTTT. Encoded protein: CASSFGPGQATDNEKLFF.

The chain uses TRBV11-3 and TRBJ2-5; 11 nucleotides line up with TRBD1. The V gene's germline CDR1 is SGHNT and CDR2 YENEEA. The V segment lost 5 bases and the J segment 0 bases; nucleotides outside the gene matches: 5. This CDR3 is 16 amino acids long. The CDR3 DNA sequence: TGTGCCAGCAGCCTGAGGACAGGGGGCCACCAAGAGACCCAGTACTTC. This sequence encodes CASSLRTGGHQETQYF.

As to this clonotype: A much larger clone lies one base from this, so it may be a read error. V gene TRBV2 combines with J gene TRBJ2-3, with D uncertain. V was cut by 7 bases and J by 2 bases, with 10 bases left in between. Germline CDR1 and CDR2: SNHLY and FYNNEI. The CDR3 length is 13 residues. DNA of the CDR3: TGTGCCAGCAATAACAAATACACAGATACGCAGTATTTT. Encoded protein: CASNNKYTDTQYF. The full variable domain, rest sourced from reference TRBV2 and TRBJ2-3, is EPEVTQTPSHQVTQMGQEVILRCVPISNHLYFYWYRQILGQKVEFLVSFYNNEISEKSEIFDDQFSVERPDGSNFTLKIRSTKLEDSAMYFCASNNKYTDTQYFGPGTRLTVL.

This clonotype turned up a few times. The J gene is TRBJ2-7, the V gene TRBV7-9; 10 bases line up with TRBD2. CDR3 length: 15 residues. CDR1 and CDR2 (germline): SEHNR, FQNEAQ (reference sequence). J was trimmed by 4 bases and V by 5 bases; bases with no gene match: 8. The CDR3 DNA reads as TGTGCCAGCAGCCTACTAAGCGGGAGGGATTACGAGCAGTACTTC. Translated, it gives CASSLLSGRDYEQYF.

The table lists this clonotype with a few counts. This sequence joins TRBV6-5 and TRBJ2-5, with D possibly being TRBD2 (7 bases). Germline CDR1 MNHEY, CDR2 SVGAGI. V was pared by 2 bases and J by 1 base, with 17 bases between. This CDR3 comprises 17 residues. The CDR3 DNA sequence: TGTGCCAGCAGTTACGAGGAAGGGGGGGATCTCCAAGAGACCCAGTACTTC. This gives the protein CASSYEEGGDLQETQYF.

The chain combines TRBV28 with TRBJ2-1; weak D call: TRBD1 (5 bases). The ends were cut back, 4 bases at V and 9 bases at J, with 19 bases in the middle. The CDR3 sequence is 15 residues long. Germline assignment: CDR1 MDHEN and CDR2 SYDVKM. CDR3 loop: CASSSSRVPTFEQFF. The CDR3 DNA is TGTGCCAGCAGTTCCTCCAGGGTCCCAACTTTTGAGCAGTTCTTC.

CDR3 in DNA: TGTGCCACCAGCGTTGGGACAGGGGGTTTCAACTCCTACGAGCAGTACTTC. Translating gives CATSVGTGGFNSYEQYF. The gene calls are TRBV15 and TRBJ2-7; 11 bases map to TRBD1. There are 17 residues in the CDR3. V gave up 5 bases and J gave up 0 bases; unmatched junction bases: 9. Germline CDR1 and CDR2: LNHNV and YYDKDF (reference sequence).